This T cell receptor beta chain was recovered during a study of cytomegalovirus exposure and HLA in healthy donors. On this clone itself: The antigen is unknown.

PCR involved 60 Vbeta and 13 Jbeta primers. Per the authors' pipeline: In a later analysis, around 10 million of 60 million to 80 million unique beta chains occurred in at least two donors. Only in-frame clones appear in the TCRdb table, and some are missing; sequencing was by immunoSEQ multiplex PCR. V, J and clone size are those of that table, while D and trimming were read from the DNA. Of 200,000 to 250,000 clones in the sample, roughly 80% were seen once. These donors counted as nominally healthy when sampled, but unrecorded immune exposures were likely. The CDR3 has 14 residues. Germline V lookup: CDR1 MNHNS, CDR2 SASEGT. V lost 5 bases to trimming and J lost 1 base; unmatched junction nucleotides: 4. The study's findings and limits: Excluded: some indistinguishable V segments such as TRBV6-2 and TRBV6-3. Later genetic work tied a missense DCLRE1C variant to beta-chain V and J trimming.

The source is a girl aged 2 to 9 in good health and CMV-seronegative. Sequenced sample: PBMCs. V and J are TRBV6-1 and TRBJ2-7, with 8 bases fitting TRBD2. CDR3 coding DNA: TGTGCCAGCAGTCCAACTAGCGGATCCTACGAGCAGTACTTC. Amino acids: CASSPTSGSYEQYF.